This TCR beta chain was obtained from a study of T cell responses to AZD1222 COVID-19 vaccine. Study-wide results and caveats: After two AZD1222 doses, spike-specific TCR breadth and depth rose versus day 0. Nearly half of the spike-specific TCRs reportedly recognize variant regions that carry no mutations.

Regarding this clone: Its specificity is not known.

The CDR3 has 15 residues. Germline CDR1 MDHEN, CDR2 SYDVKM. After removal of 7 bases from V and 5 bases from J, the junction contained 9 bases not matched to a gene. TCRdb's table, derived via immunoSEQ multiplex PCR, lists solely in-frame clones and lacks some. Of around 76,000 clones listed, about 83% are singletons. This TCR was recovered from an adult in good health. Sequenced here: peripheral blood, sampled on day 0 of AZD1222 vaccination. The chain recombines TRBV28 with TRBJ2-3, with 10 bases matching TRBD2. The CDR3 sequence: CASNGAGGQRDTQYF. CDR3 DNA sequence: TGTGCCAGCAATGGAGCGGGGGGGCAAAGAGATACGCAGTATTTT.